The T cell receptor beta chain under discussion was sequenced for a study of blood T cell repertoires in COVID-19. About the research overall: Samples came from the United States, Italy and Spain, spanning acute and convalescent COVID-19. Sources were T cells, B-cell-depleted T cells, or PBMCs; the material itself was cDNA or gDNA.

Methods used by the authors: Reference gene primers were amplified, and this amplification served to estimate nucleated cell counts. TCRdb's copy holds only in-frame clones and misses some; the assay was immunoSEQ multiplex PCR. Clone size and the V and J calls come from that table; the DNA yielded D and trimming. The table shows about 35,000 clones, with 82% occurring only once. Germline CDR1 reads MNHEY; CDR2 reads SMNVEV (reference sequence). The CDR3 totals 13 residues. V shed 5 bases, J shed 3 bases, and the junction held 1 base outside the gene matches. This clone has a single count. Other DNA sequences of this sample code for an identical CDR3.

The chain employs TRBV27 and TRBJ2-1; 7 nucleotides align to TRBD2. Source material: peripheral blood. This sequence was found in a man older than 75 with active or convalescent COVID-19. Written as DNA, the CDR3 is TGTGCCAGCAGTAGCGGGAACTACAATGAGCAGTTCTTC. Translated: CASSSGNYNEQFF.